The 9 T cell receptor beta chains in this list originate from one sample, sequenced in a study of shared clonotypes between healthy human individuals. Repertoires were generated with immunoSEQ multiplex PCR, while TCRdb's copy carries only in-frame clones and drops some. The table lists nearly 1 million clones, around 80% of them singletons. Sequencing was performed on memory CD4+ T cells sorted from blood. The subset: CD45RA-negative fraction. The receptors come from a man between 18 and 35 years old in good health.

The CDR3, as DNA: TGTGCCAGCAGCTTACTGGGGGCATACTCTGGGGCCAACGTCCTGACTTTC. Translating gives CASSLLGAYSGANVLTF. The chain is built from TRBV7-8 and TRBJ2-6; D may be TRBD1 (6 bases). The ends were cut back, 2 bases at V and 0 bases at J, with 11 bases in the middle. This CDR3 is built from 17 residues. The germline V gene encodes CDR1 SGHVS and CDR2 FQNEAQ.

The chain carries TRBV7-1 and TRBJ1-4, with unresolved D. TRBV7-1 is recorded as an ORF, its role being uncertain. Trimming shortened V by 4 bases and J by 5 bases, and 8 bases separated the two germline ends. This CDR3 has 13 residues. This CDR3 reads CASSLHRNEKLFF. The CDR3 region has the DNA TGTGCCAGCAGCTTACACAGAAATGAAAAACTGTTTTTT.

The chain links TRBV6-5 to TRBJ2-5; D is uncertain. The germline V and J ends were trimmed by 7 bases and 4 bases, with 7 bases remaining between them. The germline V gene encodes CDR1 MNHEY and CDR2 SVGAGI. The CDR3 has 11 amino acids. The CDR3 reads CASTAGETQYF. Here the CDR3 DNA reads TGTGCCAGCACAGCAGGAGAGACCCAGTACTTC.

This rearrangement joins TRBV10-3 to TRBJ2-4; D remains ambiguous. V lost 10 bases to trimming and J lost 6 bases, with 16 bases between them. Germline assignment: CDR1 ENHRY and CDR2 SYGVKD. This CDR3 is 13 amino acids long. CDR3: CATMTGYGNIQYF. The CDR3, as DNA: TGTGCCACCATGACCGGGTATGGAAACATTCAGTACTTC.

Regarding this clone: A single base separates this from a much larger clone, so it may be a read error. The rearrangement links TRBV30 to TRBJ2-1; the match to TRBD2 covers 7 bases. The CDR3 is 13 amino acids. Germline CDR1 is GTSNPN and CDR2 is SVGIG (reference sequence). The CDR3 loop reads CAWSVRRGDEQLF. CDR3 DNA: TGTGCCTGGAGTGTACGCCGGGGGGATGAGCAGCTCTTC.

The gene calls are TRBV18 and TRBJ1-5; TRBD1 agrees at 7 bases. Trimming at V came to 5 bases and at J to 3 bases, leaving 4 bases not matched to a gene. The CDR3 spans 14 residues. Germline values: CDR1 KGHSH, CDR2 LQKENI. For the CDR3, the DNA is TGTGCCAGCTCAGGGGGACAGACCAATCAGCCCCAGCATTTT. It specifies CASSGGQTNQPQHF.

Concerning this clone itself: Other DNA sequences from this sample encode an identical CDR3 as well. The chain links TRBV11-3 to TRBJ2-1; D gene unclear. Germline loops: CDR1 SGHNT, CDR2 YENEEA. V lost 0 bases, J lost 5 bases, and 5 bases lay in between. This CDR3 is built from 13 residues. The CDR3 region has the DNA TGTGCCAGCAGCTTAGATGGAGACAATGAGCAGTTCTTC. This codes for CASSLDGDNEQFF.

This clone was detected only once. The CDR3 protein is CASSLVSGRIYNEQFF. CDR3 in DNA: TGCGCCAGCAGCTTGGTTAGCGGGAGGATTTACAATGAGCAGTTCTTC. The chain joins TRBV5-1 to TRBJ2-1, with TRBD2 matching 10 bases. Germline-derived CDR1 and CDR2 are SGHRS and YFSETQ. The CDR3 extends over 16 amino acids. V dropped 0 bases and J dropped 4; count of bases not matched to a gene: 4.

Comments on this clone: A much larger clone lies one base from this, so it may be a read error. This specimen includes other DNA sequences encoding the same CDR3. The V gene is TRBV11-3, the J gene TRBJ2-5; D ambiguous. V was shortened by 1 base and J by 4 bases, with 1 base between the two germline ends. There are 11 residues in the CDR3. The germline CDR1 and CDR2 sequences are SGHNT and YENEEA. The CDR3 spells CASSLGETQYF. DNA for the CDR3: TGTGCCAGCAGCTTAGGAGAGACCCAGTACTTC.